The subject of this entry is one TCR beta chain. Its antigen remains unknown. The germline gives CDR1 DFQATT, CDR2 SNEGSKA (reference sequence). V shed 3 bases and J shed 0 bases, with 12 bases lying between them. The CDR3 has 14 residues. These data originate in a study of naive and memory T cell subsets. Two oligonucleotides, mixed equimolar, formed the beta constant-region primer covering TRBC1 and TRBC2. A 12-nucleotide UMI and the SP2 primer were added to the cDNA 3' end by oligonucleotide ligation. One entry per CDR3 protein, called by TCRdb with MiXCR from the UMI-ligation and nested PCR reads. This sample carries 130,000 to 150,000 distinct CDR3 sequences, about 15% of them seen once, and the ten largest clones take approximately 0.13%. Broader study findings: Clonotypes here are unpaired alpha or beta chain sequences.

Sequences were obtained from naive CD4+ T cells from blood. The TCR originated in a human donor in good health. The chain recombines TRBV20-1 with TRBJ2-7; D remains ambiguous. CDR3 sequence (DNA): TGCAGTGCTAGTAAGGCCAGCTTCTCCTACGAGCAGTACTTC. It encodes CSASKASFSYEQYF.